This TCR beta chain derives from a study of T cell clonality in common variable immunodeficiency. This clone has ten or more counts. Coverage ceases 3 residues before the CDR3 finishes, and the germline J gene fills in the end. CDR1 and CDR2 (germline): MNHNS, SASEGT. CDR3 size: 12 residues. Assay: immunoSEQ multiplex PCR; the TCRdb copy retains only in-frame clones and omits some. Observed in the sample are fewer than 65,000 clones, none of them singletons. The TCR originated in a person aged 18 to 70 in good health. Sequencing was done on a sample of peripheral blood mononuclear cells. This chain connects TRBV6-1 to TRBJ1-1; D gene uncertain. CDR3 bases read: TGTGCCAGCAGTGAATTGAGGGTAGAA. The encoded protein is CASSELRVE. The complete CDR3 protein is CASSELRVEAFF.